Presented here are 23 T cell receptor beta chains from one specimen sequenced in a study of CD8 T cells in Susac syndrome (dated by TCRdb to about 2019). The library was made by the immunoSEQ multiplex PCR assay. RNA was extracted using the RNeasy kit, and roughly 0.5 to 1 ug of the RNA was reverse transcribed with random hexamers. The public sequencing data were trimmed at Q25 with fastp and processed into clonotypes with MiXCR by TCRdb, which kept only in-frame beta chains. Rows are combined by CDR3 protein, so each entry shows the most common genes and DNA. The sample profile shows over 150,000 distinct CDR3 sequences; roughly 95% of them were found once. Approximately 0.12% of the sample comes from the top ten. Sequencing was done on a sample of CD4+ T cells from PBMCs. The receptors come from a human donor with Susac syndrome.

The chain carries TRBV7-2 and TRBJ1-1; D is undetermined. Looked up from germline, CDR1 is SGHTA and CDR2 is FQGNSA. The CDR3 totals 16 residues. V lost 1 base, J lost 0 bases, and 12 bases lay in between. In DNA, the CDR3 is TGTGCCAGCAGCTTAGAGAGGATTCAGTTGAACACTGAAGCTTTCTTT. As protein: CASSLERIQLNTEAFF.

This chain connects TRBV28 to TRBJ1-2; no reliable D call. The CDR3 has 14 amino acids. Germline lookup yields CDR1 MDHEN and CDR2 SYDVKM. V lost 6 bases and J lost 4, with 15 bases in between. CDR3: CASRPPAGAYGYTF. In DNA, the CDR3 is TGTGCCAGCAGACCCCCAGCAGGAGCCTATGGCTACACCTTC.

The J gene is TRBJ2-5, the V gene TRBV11-2, with TRBD2 identical over 12 bases. The germline gives CDR1 SGHAT, CDR2 FQNNGV. Trimming cost V 2 bases and J 4 bases; bases outside gene matches: 2. This CDR3 contains 15 residues. DNA for the CDR3: TGTGCCAGCAGCTTAACTAGCGGGGGGATAGAGACCCAGTACTTC. Protein: CASSLTSGGIETQYF.

For the CDR3, the DNA is TGTGCCAGCTCACCACAGGGACTAGCGAACACCGGGGAGCTGTTTTTT. Translating it yields CASSPQGLANTGELFF. V usage is TRBV18 and J usage is TRBJ2-2, with 8 nucleotides matching TRBD2. V was pared by 1 base and J by 0 bases, with 1 base of the junction left unmatched. From germline, CDR1 is KGHSH and CDR2 LQKENI. CDR3 length: 16 residues.

This chain joins TRBV3-1 and TRBJ1-5; D unclear. This CDR3 region has 14 residues. Germline V lookup: CDR1 LGHDT, CDR2 YNNKEL (reference sequence). Trimming cost V 5 bases and J 1 base, with 9 bases left between them. The CDR3 sequence is CASSDGLSNQPQHF. The CDR3 bases are TGTGCCAGCAGCGACGGGTTGAGCAATCAGCCCCAGCATTTT.

J is TRBJ2-7 and V is TRBV28; TRBD1 matches at 7 bases. V was clipped by 6 bases and J by 7 bases; unmatched bases: 15. There are 15 residues in the CDR3. CDR1 is MDHEN, CDR2 SYDVKM, per germline. CDR3 sequence (DNA): TGTGCCAGCAGGATAGACAGGGTGGGCTTAGGAGAGCAGTACTTC. Its protein is CASRIDRVGLGEQYF.

V usage is TRBV6-6 and J usage is TRBJ1-5; TRBD1 matches at 8 bases. In germline, CDR1 is MNHNY, CDR2 SVGAGI (reference sequence). With V trimmed by 7 bases and J by 6 bases, 8 bases remained unmatched. This CDR3 region has 14 residues. CDR3 sequence reads: CASNGQGVSQPQHF. The CDR3 DNA is TGTGCCAGCAACGGACAGGGAGTATCTCAGCCCCAGCATTTT.

The chain couples TRBV5-1 to TRBJ2-3; D ambiguous. The CDR3 sequence is 11 residues long. Per the germline V gene, CDR1 is SGHRS and CDR2 is YFSETQ. Trimming shortened V by 1 base and J by 5 bases, and 2 bases separated the two germline ends. CDR3 DNA sequence: TGCGCCAGCAGCTTGATAGATACGCAGTATTTT. Residues: CASSLIDTQYF.

The chain combines TRBV3-1 with TRBJ2-7; TRBD2 is a possible D gene (5 bases). This CDR3 contains 14 residues. Trimming shortened V by 3 bases and J by 4 bases, and 13 bases separated the two germline ends. From germline, CDR1 is LGHDT and CDR2 YNNKEL (reference sequence). The CDR3 nucleotides are TGTGCCAGCAGCCAGGCCAAGAGGAGGTACGAGCAGTACTTC. As protein: CASSQAKRRYEQYF.

The chain is built from TRBV7-9 and TRBJ2-6, with TRBD1 as a possible D gene (6 bases). The CDR3 runs 18 residues. V lost 1 base and J lost 0, with 13 bases in between. Germline CDR1 SEHNR, CDR2 FQNEAQ (reference sequence). The chain's CDR3 is CASSLVGGPLSGANVLTF. In DNA form, the CDR3 reads TGTGCCAGCAGCTTAGTAGGGGGACCCCTCTCTGGGGCCAACGTCCTGACTTTC.

The table lists this clonotype with a count of one. V gene TRBV29-1 combines with J gene TRBJ2-5, with TRBD2 matching 8 bases. Per the germline V gene, CDR1 is SQVTM and CDR2 is ANQGSEA. The J segment lost 6 bases and the V segment lost 2 bases, leaving 8 bases of the junction unmatched. The CDR3 sequence is 14 residues long. The CDR3 sequence is CSVESAGGRQTQYF. CDR3 bases: TGCAGCGTTGAATCGGCGGGGGGCAGGCAGACCCAGTACTTC.

The V and J genes are TRBV19 and TRBJ1-2; D is uncertain. CDR3 length equals 14 residues. Trimming pared 4 bases from V and 2 bases from J, leaving 11 bases between. Per the germline V gene, CDR1 is LNHDA and CDR2 is SQIVND (reference sequence). Here the CDR3 DNA reads TGTGCCAGTAGTACCACGGACGGCAACTATGGCTACACCTTC. Translation: CASSTTDGNYGYTF.

V usage is TRBV20-1 and J usage is TRBJ2-1; D gene ambiguous. The CDR3 length is 11 residues. Trimming took off 6 bases at V and 8 bases at J, with 11 bases between the two ends. The V gene's germline CDR1 is DFQATT and CDR2 SNEGSKA (reference sequence). In DNA form, the CDR3 reads TGCAGTGCGCAAGTGGTGGATGAGCAGTTCTTC. As protein: CSAQVVDEQFF.

V and J are TRBV7-9 and TRBJ1-4; D not certain. CDR3 size: 14 residues. Trimming shortened V by 3 bases and J by 8 bases, and 13 bases separated the two germline ends. The germline V gene encodes CDR1 SEHNR and CDR2 FQNEAQ (reference sequence). CDR3 loop: CASSLTDGSEKLFF. The DNA for the CDR3 is TGTGCCAGCAGCTTGACGGACGGAAGCGAAAAACTGTTTTTT.

The rearrangement uses TRBV20-1 and TRBJ2-3; D is unresolved. CDR1 DFQATT and CDR2 SNEGSKA come from the germline V gene (reference sequence). Trimming took 7 bases from V and 4 from J, leaving 9 bases between them. The length of the CDR3 is 11 residues. DNA for the CDR3: TGCAGTGGGGGTGGGGCAGATACGCAGTATTTT. Residues: CSGGGADTQYF.

The V gene is TRBV5-6, the J gene TRBJ2-1, with 7 positions matching TRBD1. V lost 2 bases to trimming and J lost 4 bases; unmatched junction nucleotides: 9. Germline CDR1 SGHDT, CDR2 YYEEEE. CDR3 length: 16 residues. The CDR3 coding sequence is TGTGCCAGCAGCTTCACCCGGGACAGTGGTTACAATGAGCAGTTCTTC. Protein: CASSFTRDSGYNEQFF.

The chain links TRBV12-3 or TRBV12-4 to TRBJ2-2; D is ambiguous. V was clipped by 7 bases and J by 6 bases, with 9 bases between them. This CDR3 is built from 12 residues. The CDR3 DNA follows: TGTGCCAGCACCCTCTTGGCCGGGGAGCTGTTTTTT. Amino acids: CASTLLAGELFF.

This clonotype was counted once. This sequence joins TRBV29-1 and TRBJ1-1; D is unresolved. The V end lost 3 bases, the J end lost 2 bases, and 10 bases lay between the germline ends. CDR3 length: 13 amino acids. Per the germline V gene, CDR1 is SQVTM and CDR2 is ANQGSEA. The CDR3 coding sequence is TGCAGCGTTGAGAAAGCTTTTAACACTGAAGCTTTCTTT. It encodes CSVEKAFNTEAFF.

The CDR3: CAIRQGAGANVLTF. The DNA for the CDR3 is TGTGCCATCAGGCAGGGGGCTGGGGCCAACGTCCTGACTTTC. The chain joins TRBV10-3 to TRBJ2-6, with 7 positions matching TRBD1. Germline CDR1 reads ENHRY; CDR2 reads SYGVKD. The CDR3 is 14 residues long. V lost 6 bases, J lost 2 bases, and 1 base stayed unmatched.

V and J are TRBV27 and TRBJ2-1; no reliable D call. This CDR3 comprises 15 residues. V lost 4 bases to trimming and J lost 7 bases, with 17 bases between them. In germline, CDR1 is MNHEY, CDR2 SMNVEV (reference sequence). This CDR3 is CASSSLDRAGNEQFF. The CDR3 DNA reads TGTGCCAGCAGTTCCTTGGATCGGGCCGGGAATGAGCAGTTCTTC.

The J gene is TRBJ1-1, the V gene TRBV29-1; D gene ambiguous. Trimming removed 4 bases at V and 7 bases at J, with 13 bases between. CDR3 size: 12 residues. Looked up from germline, CDR1 is SQVTM and CDR2 is ANQGSEA. The CDR3 here is CSVASRHGEAFF. In DNA form, the CDR3 reads TGCAGCGTTGCATCCCGTCATGGTGAAGCTTTCTTT.

This chain uses TRBV7-9 with TRBJ1-1; D remains unclear. Deletions cut 1 base from V and 8 bases from J, with 5 bases between. CDR3 length equals 11 residues. Germline V gene data show CDR1 as SEHNR and CDR2 as FQNEAQ (reference sequence). The DNA for the CDR3 is TGTGCCAGCAGCTTAGGAGGGGAAGCTTTCTTT. Residues: CASSLGGEAFF.

This clonotype was counted only a few times. The rearrangement uses TRBV7-8 and TRBJ1-1; D is ambiguous. This CDR3 is built from 12 residues. In germline, CDR1 is SGHVS, CDR2 FQNEAQ. Trimming pared 2 bases from V and 11 bases from J, leaving 12 bases between. The DNA of the CDR3 is TGTGCCAGCAGCTTAAACCAGGTGGGGGCTTTCTTT. It is translated as CASSLNQVGAFF.